The 24 T cell receptor beta chains below come from one sample, sequenced in a study of human T cells and chemical hapten exposure. Time point described: patch test 2, 6 weeks after DPC sensitization. Treatment: therapeutic diphenylcyclopropenone sensitization with weekly scalp DPC. TCRdb called the RACE reads again in MiXCR, with one record for every CDR3 protein. Of 330,000 or so distinct CDR3 sequences listed, about 6.9% are singletons. The starting material was whole blood, obtained in connection with sensitization to the hapten diphenylcyclopropenone (DPC). The receptors were gathered from a woman aged 18-29 years with alopecia areata. Some clones in this sample may be carry-over from other donors' samples.

This sequence joins TRBV5-1 and TRBJ1-1, with TRBD1 as a possible D gene (6 bases). V lost 6 bases and J 0 bases, leaving 24 bases between the germline ends. The CDR3 consists of 18 residues. Per the germline V gene, CDR1 is SGHRS and CDR2 is YFSETQ. The CDR3 coding sequence is TGCGCCAGCACCGTAGACTGGACAGATTCAAACATGAACACTGAAGCTTTCTTT. This codes for CASTVDWTDSNMNTEAFF.

This clonotype has only a few counts. This rearrangement joins TRBV29-1 to TRBJ2-7; TRBD1 matches at 7 bases. This CDR3 spans 13 amino acids. After removal of 3 bases from V and 3 bases from J, the junction contained 5 bases not matched to a gene. Germline assignment: CDR1 SQVTM and CDR2 ANQGSEA. CDR3 sequence: CSVETGTRYEQYF. CDR3 nucleotides: TGCAGCGTTGAGACAGGGACCCGCTACGAGCAGTACTTC.

This clonotype was found many times. The chain employs TRBV12-3 or TRBV12-4 and TRBJ1-5; no reliable D call. The CDR3 totals 13 residues. V was cut by 4 bases and J by 3 bases, with 7 bases left in between. The CDR3 loop is CASSWGINQPQHF. The CDR3 DNA sequence: TGTGCCAGCAGTTGGGGAATCAATCAGCCCCAGCATTTT.

The table lists this clonotype with many counts. The CDR3 here is CSARAPGTYNSPLHF. The CDR3 DNA sequence: TGCAGTGCTAGGGCCCCCGGGACTTATAATTCACCCCTCCACTTT. The chain combines TRBV20-1 with TRBJ1-6; D is possibly TRBD1 (5 bases). This CDR3 has 15 amino acids. Germline V gene lookup returns CDR1 DFQATT and CDR2 SNEGSKA (reference sequence). V shed 3 bases and J shed 4 bases, with 13 bases lying between them.

The J gene is TRBJ2-1, the V gene TRBV11-1; TRBD2 might be the D (5 bases). Trimming stripped 3 bases from V and 0 bases from J, with 24 bases between. CDR1 and CDR2 from the germline V gene are SGHAT and FQDESV (reference sequence). This CDR3 is 20 amino acids long. The DNA for the CDR3 is TGTGCCAGCAGCTTCACGGCGGAAGATCCTACGGGAAGCTCCTACAATGAGCAGTTCTTC. The encoded protein is CASSFTAEDPTGSSYNEQFF.

The J gene is TRBJ2-3, the V gene TRBV20-1; 12 nucleotides line up with TRBD2. This CDR3 comprises 17 residues. Germline V gene lookup returns CDR1 DFQATT and CDR2 SNEGSKA (reference sequence). V shed 6 bases and J 1 base; nucleotides not matched to a gene: 11. In nucleotides, the CDR3 is TGCAGTGCCGGAAAGGGGGGACTAGCGGGCCGCACAGATACGCAGTATTTT. It translates to CSAGKGGLAGRTDTQYF.

This clonotype was counted ten times or more. The rearrangement joins TRBV7-3 to TRBJ1-1; D perhaps matches TRBD1 (5 bases). From germline, CDR1 is SGHTA and CDR2 FQGTGA. The CDR3 has 13 residues. The ends were cut back, 1 base at V and 7 bases at J, with 10 bases in the middle. The CDR3 DNA is TGTGCCAGCAGCTTAAGTAGGCAGGGTGAAGCTTTCTTT. Its translation is CASSLSRQGEAFF.

This clonotype was picked up many times. DNA of the CDR3: TGTGCCAGCAGCCTAACGGACAGGGTTGACAATGAGCAGTTCTTC. Protein: CASSLTDRVDNEQFF. The chain combines TRBV5-6 with TRBJ2-1; 8 bases line up with TRBD1. The germline V gene encodes CDR1 SGHDT and CDR2 YYEEEE. Trimming took 4 bases from V and 5 from J; bases not matched to a gene: 8. CDR3 size: 15 residues.

The gene calls are TRBV29-1 and TRBJ1-5, with D possibly matching TRBD1 (6 bases). This CDR3 spans 14 amino acids. The germline CDR1 and CDR2 sequences are SQVTM and ANQGSEA. Trimming stripped 6 bases from V and 2 bases from J, with 14 bases between. CDR3 nucleotides: TGCAGCGTGCTTACAGGGTTTGGCAATCAGCCCCAGCATTTT. Amino acids: CSVLTGFGNQPQHF. The variable domain in full, with the rest retrieved from reference TRBV29-1 and TRBJ1-5, is SAVISQKPSRDICQRGTSLTIQCQVDSQVTMMFWYRQQPGQSLTLIATANQGSEATYESGFVIDKFPISRPNLTFSTLTVSNMSPEDSSIYLCSVLTGFGNQPQHFGDGTRLSIL.

This clonotype was counted at least ten times. The chain employs TRBV7-8 and TRBJ1-2; D call uncertain. CDR1 is SGHVS and CDR2 is FQNEAQ in the germline V gene. Trimming removed 1 base at V and 3 bases at J, with 9 bases between. This CDR3 has 14 residues. CDR3: CASSLDTSHYGYTF. Here the CDR3 DNA reads TGTGCCAGCAGCTTAGATACCAGCCACTATGGCTACACCTTC.

This clonotype was recorded a few times. CDR3 nucleotides: TGCAGTGCTAGAGCCACGGGGGCAGGCACTAATTCACCCCTCCACTTT. Its protein is CSARATGAGTNSPLHF. This rearrangement joins TRBV20-1 to TRBJ1-6; weak D call: TRBD1 (6 bases). The CDR3 has 16 amino acids. V was pared by 1 base and J by 6 bases, with 16 bases between. Germline values: CDR1 DFQATT, CDR2 SNEGSKA (reference sequence).

In this sample, this clonotype turned up many times. The rearrangement links TRBV12-3 or TRBV12-4 to TRBJ1-1; D is unclear. Trimming took 1 base from V and 11 from J, leaving 11 bases between them. The CDR3 runs 12 residues. For the CDR3, the DNA is TGTGCCAGCAGTTTAGAATCTCCACGGGCTTTCTTT. Protein product: CASSLESPRAFF.

This clonotype occurred many times. The J gene is TRBJ2-7, the V gene TRBV7-9; 9 bases are a match to TRBD1. V shed 5 bases and J 0 bases; nucleotides not matched to a gene: 5. This CDR3 is 15 amino acids long. Germline-derived CDR1 and CDR2 are SEHNR and FQNEAQ (reference sequence). CDR3 nucleotide sequence: TGTGCCAGCAGCCGGACAGGGGCCATCTCCTACGAGCAGTACTTC. Its translation is CASSRTGAISYEQYF.

The chain links TRBV12-3 or TRBV12-4 to TRBJ2-7; D possibly corresponds to TRBD2 (6 bases). Between the trimmed V and J ends, which lost 3 bases and 2 bases, there was a span of 11 bases. CDR3 length equals 14 residues. Here the CDR3 reads CASSLSGGTYEQYF. Written as DNA, the CDR3 is TGTGCCAGCAGTTTGTCCGGGGGTACCTACGAGCAGTACTTC.

This clonotype was observed many times. The gene calls are TRBV6-5 and TRBJ1-1; possible D gene TRBD1, 5 bases. This CDR3 has 14 residues. Deletions cut 0 bases from V and 7 bases from J, with 12 bases between. Germline CDR1 is MNHEY and CDR2 is SVGAGI. For the CDR3, the DNA is TGTGCCAGCAGTTACTCGTCCAGGGTGGATGAAGCTTTCTTT. Its translation is CASSYSSRVDEAFF.

The chain is built from TRBV29-1 and TRBJ1-1; 7 bases are a match to TRBD1. Germline V gene lookup returns CDR1 SQVTM and CDR2 ANQGSEA. J was trimmed by 2 bases and V by 5 bases; bases with no gene match: 5. The CDR3 has 13 residues. CDR3 loop: CSVSGDSNTEAFF. CDR3 coding DNA: TGCAGCGTTTCAGGGGACAGCAACACTGAAGCTTTCTTT.

This clonotype occurred many times. V usage is TRBV3-1 and J usage is TRBJ1-3, with D hard to call. V lost 3 bases and J lost 9, with 6 bases in between. CDR1 and CDR2 (germline): LGHDT, YNNKEL (reference sequence). CDR3 length: 11 amino acids. The CDR3 bases are TGTGCCAGCAGCCAGGATCGCACCATATATTTT. Its protein is CASSQDRTIYF.

The chain recombines TRBV3-1 with TRBJ2-5; D might be TRBD1 (6 bases). The CDR3 consists of 15 residues. Germline loops: CDR1 LGHDT, CDR2 YNNKEL (reference sequence). Trimming took 0 bases from V and 4 from J, leaving 12 bases between them. The CDR3, as DNA: TGTGCCAGCAGCCAAGACGTGGGGGCGGGAGAGACCCAGTACTTC. Residues: CASSQDVGAGETQYF.

This chain links TRBV7-2 with TRBJ2-5; D may be TRBD2 (6 bases). The germline V and J ends were trimmed by 3 bases and 1 base, with 9 bases remaining between them. Germline V CDR1 and CDR2: SGHTA, FQGNSA. There are 14 residues in the CDR3. CDR3: CASSFGGVQETQYF. CDR3 sequence (DNA): TGTGCCAGCAGCTTTGGAGGGGTCCAAGAGACCCAGTACTTC.

This clonotype has a handful of counts. The V gene is TRBV5-1, the J gene TRBJ1-2; D gene ambiguous. Germline CDR1 SGHRS, CDR2 YFSETQ. V was shortened by 8 bases and J by 2 bases, with 13 bases between the two germline ends. The CDR3 consists of 13 residues. CDR3 sequence: CASRGAVNYGYTF. The CDR3 region has the DNA TGCGCCAGTCGGGGAGCGGTGAACTATGGCTACACCTTC.

In regard to this clonotype: A much larger clone sits a single nucleotide away, making a read error possible. The chain employs TRBV18 and TRBJ1-1, with 7 positions matching TRBD1. Germline CDR1 reads KGHSH; CDR2 reads LQKENI. The CDR3 sequence is 15 residues long. CDR3 bases: TGTGCCAACTCACCACCGGGGAACAGGGGCACTGAAGCTTTCTTT. Protein sequence: CANSPPGNRGTEAFF.

Ten or more counts support this clonotype. The gene calls are TRBV29-1 and TRBJ1-3; 8 bases align to TRBD1. V shed 0 bases, J shed 4 bases, and the junction held 5 bases outside the gene matches. CDR3 length: 15 amino acids. Germline V gene lookup returns CDR1 SQVTM and CDR2 ANQGSEA. CDR3 sequence reads: CSVEDQGARGNTIYF. The CDR3 DNA reads as TGCAGCGTTGAAGATCAGGGGGCGAGGGGAAACACCATATATTTT.

Only a few counts were recorded for this clonotype. This chain joins TRBV19 and TRBJ2-7; D possibly corresponds to TRBD2 (7 bases). The CDR3 spans 16 residues. CDR1 is LNHDA, CDR2 SQIVND, per germline (reference sequence). Deletions cut 3 bases from V and 3 bases from J, with 18 bases between. The CDR3, as DNA: TGTGCCAGTAGTATCGGATCCGGGGGGCGCTTCTACGAGCAGTACTTC. Amino acids: CASSIGSGGRFYEQYF.

The chain uses TRBV4-3 and TRBJ2-2; the D is unclear. The CDR3 runs to 14 residues. With 1 base removed from V and 6 bases from J, the gap between germline ends came to 9 bases. Germline lookup yields CDR1 LGHNA and CDR2 YSLEER. Written as DNA, the CDR3 is TGCGCCAGCAGCCAAGGATTGTTGGCCGGGGAGCTGTTTTTT. It codes for CASSQGLLAGELFF.